A selection of T cell receptor beta chains follows, all from one sample in a study of sequential checkpoint blockade in melanoma. Profiling relied on immunoSEQ multiplex PCR, and the TCRdb table lists in-frame clones only, not all of them. There are 2,500 to 3,500 clones in the sample; roughly 17% occur only once, and 23% lies in the top ten. The sequences come from tumor tissue (inferred from file names), collected from a patient given nivolumab and ipilimumab in sequence. The receptors shown here come from a human donor with melanoma. The CDR3 runs from the conserved cysteine through the conserved F or W. D genes are given only for firm matches. Size is stated for part of the rows, as once, few or many counts, or as a class when the clone is expanded.

v_gene	d_gene	j_gene	abundance	len	CDR3aa	CDR3nt
TRBV6-8	-	TRBJ1-1	-	14	CASSYSFSGTEAFF	TGTGCCAGCAGTTACTCGTTCTCAGGTACTGAAGCTTTCTTT
TRBV11-3	TRBD1	TRBJ1-2	many	14	CASSDDRVRYGYTF	TGTGCCAGCAGCGACGACAGGGTTCGGTATGGCTACACCTTC
TRBV6-8	-	TRBJ2-7	medium-sized	15	CAISGRTGDSYEQYF	TGTGCCATCAGTGGGAGGACGGGGGACTCCTACGAGCAGTACTTC
TRBV28	-	TRBJ2-3	-	13	CASSLTQGDTQYF	TGTGCCAGCAGCCTCACGCAGGGAGATACGCAGTATTTT
TRBV6-8	TRBD1	TRBJ1-1	-	12	CASSKQTGEAFF	TGTGCCAGCAGTAAACAGACAGGGGAAGCTTTCTTT
TRBV11-3	TRBD1	TRBJ1-2	medium-sized	16	CASSPKGQGSNYGYTF	TGTGCCAGCAGCCCAAAGGGACAGGGGTCTAACTATGGCTACACCTTC
TRBV30	TRBD1	TRBJ1-1	few	15	CAWSFTGGMNTEAFF	TGTGCCTGGAGCTTTACAGGGGGCATGAACACTGAAGCTTTCTTT
TRBV6-8	TRBD2	TRBJ2-7	few	17	CASSSYLRTSGGVEQYF	TGTGCCAGCAGTTCCTACCTCAGGACTAGCGGGGGGGTCGAGCAGTACTTC
TRBV9	TRBD1	TRBJ1-5	few	16	CASSPGTGGSNQPQHF	TGTGCCAGCAGCCCCGGGACAGGGGGTAGCAATCAGCCCCAGCATTTT
TRBV9	-	TRBJ2-1	few	12	CASSGQYNEQFF	TGTGCCAGCAGTGGACAGTACAATGAGCAGTTCTTC
TRBV28	-	TRBJ2-2	-	14	CATQGGGNTGELFF	TGTGCCACCCAGGGGGGAGGAAACACCGGGGAGCTGTTTTTT
TRBV4-1	TRBD1	TRBJ1-3	-	15	CASSQDRAAGNTIYF	TGCGCCAGCAGCCAGGACAGGGCCGCTGGAAACACCATATATTTT
TRBV30	-	TRBJ1-5	few	15	CAWSVRGLVNQPQHF	TGTGCCTGGAGTGTACGAGGGTTAGTCAATCAGCCCCAGCATTTT
TRBV6-8	-	TRBJ2-5	few	16	CASSYNPQGPGETQYF	TGTGCCAGCAGTTACAATCCGCAGGGGCCGGGGGAGACCCAGTACTTC
TRBV19	-	TRBJ1-5	-	13	CASSGGPYQPQHF	TGTGCCAGTAGCGGGGGACCTTATCAGCCCCAGCATTTT
TRBV28	-	TRBJ1-2	-	16	CASSPPGGRGGHGYTF	TGTGCCAGCAGTCCCCCCGGTGGCAGGGGAGGGCATGGCTACACCTTC
TRBV14	-	TRBJ1-4	-	16	CASSPYTSTPNEKLFF	TGTGCCAGCAGCCCCTATACCAGTACTCCTAATGAAAAACTGTTTTTT
TRBV29-1	-	TRBJ1-2	-	15	CSVQRGNRAGIGYTF	TGCAGCGTCCAAAGGGGTAACAGGGCTGGGATAGGCTACACCTTC
TRBV9	-	TRBJ1-1	many	14	CASSPLMGTAEAFF	TGTGCCAGCAGCCCTCTGATGGGTACCGCGGAGGCTTTCTTT
TRBV6-8	-	TRBJ1-2	few	17	CASSYPMVGEGFYGYTF	TGTGCCAGCAGTTACCCCATGGTAGGGGAGGGCTTCTATGGCTACACCTTC
TRBV19	-	TRBJ2-2	-	19	CASSTGTPLLLANTGELFF	TGTGCCAGTAGTACCGGGACGCCGCTCCTACTCGCGAACACCGGGGAGCTGTTTTTT
TRBV30	-	TRBJ1-6	-	12	CAGGRGNSPLHF	TGTGCCGGGGGCCGAGGGAATTCACCCCTCCACTTT
TRBV4-1	-	TRBJ2-7	few	13	CASSQDSWGEQYF	TGCGCCAGCAGCCAAGACAGTTGGGGGGAGCAGTACTTC
TRBV18	-	TRBJ1-2	-	16	CASSPSKAGVNYGYTF	TGTGCCAGCTCACCGAGCAAGGCAGGGGTCAACTATGGCTACACCTTC
TRBV15	TRBD1	TRBJ1-2	-	17	CATSRGGAGGDNYGYTF	TGTGCCACCAGCAGAGGCGGAGCAGGGGGCGATAACTATGGCTACACCTTC
TRBV28	-	TRBJ2-1	-	15	CASVSIGGPNNEQFF	TGTGCCAGCGTCTCGATCGGCGGTCCGAACAATGAGCAGTTCTTC
TRBV6-8	-	TRBJ1-5	medium-sized	15	CASSDYEGWNQPQHF	TGTGCCAGCAGTGATTATGAGGGATGGAATCAGCCCCAGCATTTT